In this sample, the clone carrying this T cell receptor (beta chain) turned up a few times. The antigen is undetermined. The study based diagnoses on clinical symptoms, serum thyroxine and TRAb, thyroid ultrasound and orbital computed tomography. This sample was taken from a study of T cells in Graves' hyperthyroidism and ophthalmopathy. Whole-study findings and limits: The model predicted ophthalmopathy a median approximately 6 months before onset. The majority of expanded thyroid clonotypes above 0.001 also appeared in blood.

There were TCR beta CDR3 regions amplified from RNA transcripts. The HTBI primer set drove a first-round RT-PCR of the TCR CDR3. TCRdb called the multiplex PCR reads again in MiXCR, with one record for every CDR3 protein. The repertoire holds approximately 700,000 distinct CDR3 sequences, with 16% as singletons. The TCR was taken from a man aged 18 to 30 with Graves' hyperthyroidism. Sequencing was carried out using blood.

The CDR3 DNA reads TGTGCCAGCAGCTTGTCTCAGGAGAACAATGAGCAGTTCTTC. This encodes CASSLSQENNEQFF. This chain connects TRBV5-4 to TRBJ2-1, with D uncertain. V lost 1 base and J lost 5, with 10 bases in between. The CDR3 spans 14 residues. The germline gives CDR1 SGHNT, CDR2 YYREEE (reference sequence).